The 9 T cell receptor beta chains reported below all come from one sample, sequenced in a study of blood T cell repertoires in COVID-19. The assay was immunoSEQ multiplex PCR, and TCRdb's table has in-frame clones only and misses some. The sample lists roughly 53,000 clones, about 80% occurring once. Sequenced material: peripheral blood. These receptors were collected from a human donor in a cohort sampled during active COVID-19.

This rearrangement joins TRBV11-2 to TRBJ2-2; 10 bases fit TRBD2. V dropped 1 base and J dropped 7; count of bases not matched to a gene: 3. Germline CDR1 and CDR2: SGHAT and FQNNGV. This CDR3 comprises 15 residues. The CDR3 is CASSLGLAGVGELFF. The CDR3 DNA is TGTGCCAGCAGCTTAGGCCTAGCGGGGGTCGGGGAGCTGTTTTTT.

This chain uses TRBV19 with TRBJ2-7; possibly TRBD2 for D (6 bases). The CDR3 is 14 amino acids. CDR1 is LNHDA, CDR2 SQIVND, per germline (reference sequence). The V end was cut by 2 bases, the J end by 4 bases, with 12 bases between. The CDR3 region is CASSISQEGYEQYF. CDR3 in DNA: TGTGCCAGTAGTATAAGTCAGGAGGGATACGAGCAGTACTTC.

The V and J genes are TRBV2 and TRBJ2-7; TRBD2 matches 10 bases. The CDR3 is 14 amino acids. CDR1 and CDR2 from the germline V gene are SNHLY and FYNNEI. The J segment lost 7 bases and the V segment lost 6 bases, leaving 9 bases of the junction unmatched. CDR3: CASSLAGAWGEQYF. CDR3 in DNA: TGTGCCAGCAGCCTAGCGGGAGCATGGGGGGAGCAGTACTTC. Full variable domain (remainder filled in from reference TRBV2 and TRBJ2-7): EPEVTQTPSHQVTQMGQEVILRCVPISNHLYFYWYRQILGQKVEFLVSFYNNEISEKSEIFDDQFSVERPDGSNFTLKIRSTKLEDSAMYFCASSLAGAWGEQYFGPGTRLTVT.

The rearrangement uses TRBV5-1 and TRBJ2-2; maybe TRBD1 (5 bases). Trimming took 0 bases from V and 1 from J, leaving 7 bases between them. The CDR3 has 15 amino acids. CDR1 is SGHRS, CDR2 YFSETQ, per germline. DNA of the CDR3: TGCGCCAGCAGCTTGGAGGGGCTGAACACCGGGGAGCTGTTTTTT. Translating gives CASSLEGLNTGELFF.

The V call is TRBV11-2, the J call TRBJ1-2; tentatively, D is TRBD1 (6 bases). V lost 5 bases and J lost 6, with 19 bases in between. The CDR3 loop spans 15 amino acids. Per germline, CDR1 SGHAT and CDR2 FQNNGV. Here the CDR3 reads CASSRGGQRENGYTF. The CDR3 bases are TGTGCCAGCAGCCGGGGGGGGCAACGGGAGAATGGCTACACCTTC.

The chain carries TRBV5-5 and TRBJ2-3; D is perhaps TRBD1 (6 bases). Germline loops: CDR1 SGHKS, CDR2 YYEKEE (reference sequence). This CDR3 has 17 amino acids. Trimming pared 3 bases from V and 2 bases from J, leaving 19 bases between. CDR3 DNA sequence: TGTGCCAGCAGCTGGAGATTAACAGGGACCCTCACAGATACGCAGTATTTT. It is translated as CASSWRLTGTLTDTQYF.

A few counts support this clone. This sequence joins TRBV2 and TRBJ2-7, with 8 bases matching TRBD1. This CDR3 spans 14 amino acids. Germline trimming cut 6 bases from V and 6 bases from J; bases unmatched to any gene: 10. Per germline, CDR1 SNHLY and CDR2 FYNNEI. Written as DNA, the CDR3 is TGTGCCAGCAGACAGACAGGGGTGCAGGTCGAGCAGTACTTC. Translation gives CASRQTGVQVEQYF.

The V and J genes are TRBV19 and TRBJ2-5, with TRBD1 matching 9 bases. Germline V lookup: CDR1 LNHDA, CDR2 SQIVND (reference sequence). The CDR3 has 17 amino acids. Unmatched junction bases numbered 11, after V lost 1 base and J lost 5 bases. Here the CDR3 DNA reads TGTGCCAGTAGTATAGCCCGGACAGGGGCCGGCAAGGAGACCCAGTACTTC. This encodes CASSIARTGAGKETQYF.

The V call is TRBV7-9, the J call TRBJ1-1, with TRBD1 identical over 10 bases. This CDR3 is 16 amino acids long. Looked up from germline, CDR1 is SEHNR and CDR2 is FQNEAQ (reference sequence). The V gene end was trimmed by 1 base and the J gene end by 4 bases; junction bases not matched to a gene: 6. CDR3 protein: CASSLGQGAGSTEAFF. CDR3 bases: TGTGCCAGCAGCTTAGGACAGGGGGCGGGGAGCACTGAAGCTTTCTTT.